The 31 T cell receptor beta chains below all came from one sample that was sequenced in a study of blood T cells in healthy people across ages. Together with a sample-barcoded 5' primer, a J-beta primer mix was included in a second PCR lasting about 6 to 12 cycles. Each CDR3 protein is one row after TCRdb ran MiXCR on the 5' RACE reads. In the table there are over 1,500,000 distinct CDR3 sequences, around half of which are singletons. The sample taken for sequencing was blood. All receptors derive from a woman in her thirties or forties in good health.

V gene TRBV29-1 combines with J gene TRBJ2-7; 13 nucleotides align to TRBD2. The CDR3 extends over 15 amino acids. Per the germline V gene, CDR1 is SQVTM and CDR2 is ANQGSEA. V lost 7 bases and J lost 5; bases outside the gene matches: 11. CDR3 DNA: TGCAGCGCCGCTTCCGGGACTAGCGGGGTAAACGAGCAGTACTTC. This sequence encodes CSAASGTSGVNEQYF.

This clonotype was observed a handful of times. The rearrangement uses TRBV24-1 and TRBJ2-4; 8 bases align to TRBD1. The ends lost 6 bases at V and 3 bases at J; junction bases unmatched: 6. The CDR3 runs 15 residues. CDR1 and CDR2 from the germline V gene are KGHDR and SFDVKD. DNA of the CDR3: TGTGCCACCAGTTCACTACAGGGGGACAAAAACATTCAGTACTTC. Translating gives CATSSLQGDKNIQYF.

This clonotype was seen ten or more times. The genes are TRBV28 and TRBJ2-7; TRBD1 agrees at 11 bases. The CDR3 has 16 residues. V was pared by 6 bases and J by 6 bases, with 13 bases of the junction left unmatched. Per germline, CDR1 MDHEN and CDR2 SYDVKM. CDR3 in amino acids: CASSPTVDRGQGEQYF. The DNA of the CDR3 is TGTGCCAGCAGCCCAACCGTGGACAGGGGGCAAGGCGAGCAGTACTTC.

This clonotype appeared a few times. In nucleotides, the CDR3 is TGTGCCAGCAGCGCCCGACAGGGATCAGATACGCAGTATTTT. Translated: CASSARQGSDTQYF. The V gene is TRBV9, the J gene TRBJ2-3, with TRBD1 identical over 7 bases. This CDR3 contains 14 residues. The V and J ends lost 3 bases and 4 bases, in that order; junction bases with no gene match: 5. Germline-derived CDR1 and CDR2 are SGDLS and YYNGEE.

This clonotype was counted a few times. The rearrangement joins TRBV7-2 to TRBJ2-7, with TRBD2 matching 7 bases. The CDR3 length is 13 residues. Per the germline V gene, CDR1 is SGHTA and CDR2 is FQGNSA. V shed 5 bases and J 10 bases; nucleotides not matched to a gene: 11. The CDR3 reads CASSRTMGGSQYF. CDR3 DNA: TGTGCCAGCAGCCGTACTATGGGAGGGTCCCAGTACTTC.

The V call is TRBV11-2, the J call TRBJ2-4; no reliable D call. Germline CDR1 and CDR2: SGHAT and FQNNGV. The CDR3 has 15 amino acids. The ends were cut back, 5 bases at V and 6 bases at J, with 17 bases in the middle. For the CDR3, the DNA is TGTGCCAGCAGCGTTTCCTCGGGCAGGATAAACATTCAGTACTTC. Translation gives CASSVSSGRINIQYF.

The V gene is TRBV6-5, the J gene TRBJ1-2; 10 positions match TRBD1. CDR1 and CDR2 (germline): MNHEY, SVGAGI. The CDR3 totals 13 residues. Trimming cost V 6 bases and J 8 bases; bases outside gene matches: 6. CDR3 coding DNA: TGTGCCAGCAGCGGGACAGGGGCCTGGGGCTACACCTTC. Its translation: CASSGTGAWGYTF.

The genes are TRBV10-2 and TRBJ2-3; 11 nucleotides agree with TRBD2. The CDR3 totals 18 residues. CDR1 is WSHSY, CDR2 SAAADI, per germline. Germline trimming cut 4 bases from V and 0 bases from J; bases unmatched to any gene: 9. The CDR3 loop reads CASSGTMRLAGSTDTQYF. In DNA form, the CDR3 reads TGCGCCAGCAGTGGTACCATGAGACTAGCGGGGAGCACAGATACGCAGTATTTT.

The chain has TRBV12-3 or TRBV12-4 and TRBJ2-2; D is ambiguous. The CDR3 loop spans 14 amino acids. V was pared by 1 base and J by 7 bases, with 10 bases between. As DNA, the CDR3 is TGTGCCAGCAGTTTAGGGTACGCGAGCGGGGAGCTGTTTTTT. It is translated as CASSLGYASGELFF.

This clonotype has more than one count but fewer than ten. The chain joins TRBV10-3 to TRBJ2-5; maybe TRBD2 (6 bases). Germline assignment: CDR1 ENHRY and CDR2 SYGVKD. The CDR3 is made up of 16 amino acids. V was trimmed by 2 bases and J by 2 bases, leaving 15 bases between them. The CDR3 reads CAISESAGIPQETQYF. In DNA, the CDR3 is TGTGCCATCAGTGAGAGTGCGGGGATTCCACAAGAGACCCAGTACTTC.

V gene TRBV4-2 combines with J gene TRBJ2-7; 7 bases are a match to TRBD2. V was clipped by 2 bases and J by 0 bases; unmatched bases: 10. The CDR3 runs 17 residues. Germline V gene sequence: CDR1 LGHNA, CDR2 YNFKEQ. The CDR3 DNA reads TGTGCCAGCAGCCAACCTCCCGGACTAGGGGTCTCCTACGAGCAGTACTTC. Protein product: CASSQPPGLGVSYEQYF.

This clonotype was seen more than once but under ten times. This rearrangement joins TRBV5-1 to TRBJ2-1, with 8 nucleotides matching TRBD2. Germline V gene sequence: CDR1 SGHRS, CDR2 YFSETQ. This CDR3 contains 18 residues. With V trimmed by 0 bases and J by 3 bases, 11 bases remained unmatched. CDR3 sequence (DNA): TGCGCCAGCAGCTTGGTCAGCGGGGGCGTGTCGGTCTACAATGAGCAGTTCTTC. This gives the protein CASSLVSGGVSVYNEQFF.

In its sample, this clonotype was seen a few times. The V gene is TRBV15, the J gene TRBJ2-7; 8 nucleotides line up with TRBD2. The CDR3 is made up of 14 amino acids. V shed 1 base, J shed 5 bases, and the junction held 4 bases outside the gene matches. Germline-derived CDR1 and CDR2 are LNHNV and YYDKDF (reference sequence). CDR3 region: CATSRATLADEQYF. The CDR3 nucleotides are TGTGCCACCAGCAGAGCCACACTAGCGGACGAGCAGTACTTC.

The chain couples TRBV27 to TRBJ1-4; D gene ambiguous. The V end was cut by 0 bases, the J end by 0 bases, with 17 bases between. In germline, CDR1 is MNHEY, CDR2 SMNVEV (reference sequence). This CDR3 contains 19 residues. The CDR3 loop is CASSLSSGEARTTNEKLFF. CDR3 in DNA: TGTGCCAGCAGTTTATCGTCCGGGGAAGCCCGAACAACTAATGAAAAACTGTTTTTT.

This clonotype was observed a few times. The chain links TRBV5-1 to TRBJ2-3; the match to TRBD2 covers 9 bases. Germline loops: CDR1 SGHRS, CDR2 YFSETQ. V was pared by 7 bases and J by 5 bases, with 8 bases of the junction left unmatched. The CDR3 has 14 residues. CDR3 loop: CASCSGGSGDTQYF. In nucleotides, the CDR3 is TGCGCCAGCTGTAGCGGGGGTTCCGGAGATACGCAGTATTTT.

The gene calls are TRBV12-3 or TRBV12-4 and TRBJ1-5; D unresolved. CDR3 length: 12 amino acids. V lost 6 bases to trimming and J lost 5 bases, with 8 bases between them. CDR3 nucleotide sequence: TGTGCCAGCAGGTCCCCCGATCAGCCCCAGCATTTT. Its translation: CASRSPDQPQHF.

This clonotype was counted only a few times. The chain couples TRBV28 to TRBJ2-5, with TRBD2 matching over 7 bases. V lost 6 bases to trimming and J lost 0 bases; unmatched junction nucleotides: 10. This CDR3 has 16 residues. Germline V gene sequence: CDR1 MDHEN, CDR2 SYDVKM. The CDR3 region has the DNA TGTGCCAGCAGCACGCCTCTGAGCGGGGACCAAGAGACCCAGTACTTC. Its translation is CASSTPLSGDQETQYF.

The CDR3 nucleotides are TGTGCCAGCAGCGTGGAGGGGACCAGCTCCTACGAGCAGTACTTC. It codes for CASSVEGTSSYEQYF. The V and J genes are TRBV9 and TRBJ2-7; possible D gene TRBD2, 6 bases. V was shortened by 2 bases and J by 0 bases, with 12 bases between the two germline ends. The V gene's germline CDR1 is SGDLS and CDR2 YYNGEE. The CDR3 is 15 amino acids. The entire variable domain, with the rest obtained from reference TRBV9 and TRBJ2-7, is as follows: DSGVTQTPKHLITATGQRVTLRCSPRSGDLSVYWYQQSLDQGLQFLIQYYNGEERAKGNILERFSAQQFPDLHSELNLSSLELGDSALYFCASSVEGTSSYEQYFGPGTRLTVT.

This clonotype was seen a few times. CDR3 loop: CASSPGHGTGTQDTQYF. As DNA, the CDR3 is TGTGCCAGCAGCCCTGGGCACGGGACAGGGACCCAAGATACGCAGTATTTT. The rearrangement joins TRBV6-6 to TRBJ2-3; 9 positions agree with TRBD1. CDR1 and CDR2 (germline): MNHNY, SVGAGI (reference sequence). The CDR3 totals 17 residues. Trimming cost V 6 bases and J 5 bases; bases outside gene matches: 15.

This chain uses TRBV6-5 with TRBJ1-2; possible D gene TRBD1, 6 bases. Germline V gene data show CDR1 as MNHEY and CDR2 as SVGAGI. The CDR3 extends over 13 amino acids. V was cut by 8 bases and J by 8 bases, with 18 bases left in between. The CDR3 bases are TGTGCCAGCTTTACCGGGCCACAGGGCGGCTACACCTTC. Translated: CASFTGPQGGYTF.

The gene calls are TRBV27 and TRBJ1-5; 8 bases align to TRBD1. V lost 4 bases to trimming and J lost 7 bases; unmatched junction nucleotides: 3. The CDR3 spans 13 residues. Germline V gene lookup returns CDR1 MNHEY and CDR2 SMNVEV (reference sequence). In DNA, the CDR3 is TGTGCCAGCAGTTCGCGGGACAGGCAGCCCCAGCATTTT. Encoded protein: CASSSRDRQPQHF.

The chain recombines TRBV19 with TRBJ2-6; D is possibly TRBD1 (6 bases). Germline assignment: CDR1 LNHDA and CDR2 SQIVND (reference sequence). The CDR3 runs 16 residues. V lost 9 bases, J lost 0 bases, and 15 bases lay in between. CDR3 loop: CASQDRSGSGANVLTF. DNA for the CDR3: TGTGCCAGCCAAGACAGGAGTGGCTCTGGGGCCAACGTCCTGACTTTC. The full variable domain, completed using reference TRBV19 and TRBJ2-6, is DGGITQSPKYLFRKEGQNVTLSCEQNLNHDAMYWYRQDPGQGLRLIYYSQIVNDFQKGDIAEGYSVSREKKESFPLTVTSAQKNPTAFYLCASQDRSGSGANVLTFGAGSRLTVL.

The chain uses TRBV6-5 and TRBJ2-5; D gene uncertain. V dropped 2 bases and J dropped 3 bases, with 7 bases sitting between them. The germline CDR1 and CDR2 sequences are MNHEY and SVGAGI. The CDR3 extends over 13 amino acids. CDR3 DNA: TGTGCCAGCAGTTACGCCAATGAAGAGACCCAGTACTTC. It yields the protein CASSYANEETQYF.

A few counts support this clonotype. V usage is TRBV20-1 and J usage is TRBJ1-2; D is unclear. V was pared by 3 bases and J by 5 bases, with 7 bases between. CDR3 length: 11 residues. Germline V lookup: CDR1 DFQATT, CDR2 SNEGSKA (reference sequence). The chain's CDR3 is CSARLSYGYTF. The CDR3, as DNA: TGCAGTGCTAGGCTGAGTTATGGCTACACCTTC.

This clonotype has more than one count but fewer than ten. The J gene is TRBJ2-3, the V gene TRBV11-1; 11 bases match TRBD2. Germline CDR1 reads SGHAT; CDR2 reads FQDESV (reference sequence). The V and J ends lost 6 bases and 7 bases, in that order; junction bases with no gene match: 9. CDR3 length: 15 amino acids. The CDR3 here is CASSPTSGGSNTQYF. The CDR3, as DNA: TGTGCCAGCAGTCCTACTAGCGGGGGTTCAAATACGCAGTATTTT.

The chain employs TRBV11-2 and TRBJ2-5; D remains unclear. Germline V lookup: CDR1 SGHAT, CDR2 FQNNGV. The length of the CDR3 is 15 residues. With 2 bases removed from V and 4 bases from J, the gap between germline ends came to 14 bases. CDR3 region: CASSLKTGFVETQYF. The CDR3 DNA follows: TGTGCCAGCAGCTTAAAGACTGGGTTCGTAGAGACCCAGTACTTC.

The genes are TRBV2 and TRBJ1-1; a weak D match, TRBD1 (6 bases). Germline assignment: CDR1 SNHLY and CDR2 FYNNEI. The CDR3 is 13 amino acids. The V gene lost 2 bases and the J gene lost 4 bases, with 8 bases spanning the gap. CDR3 in DNA: TGTGCCAGCAGTGAACAGGGGATCACTGAAGCTTTCTTT. This translates into CASSEQGITEAFF.

This chain uses TRBV4-3 with TRBJ2-3, with 7 nucleotides matching TRBD1. The trim removed 1 base at V and 6 bases at J, leaving 4 bases unmatched. From germline, CDR1 is LGHNA and CDR2 YSLEER. The CDR3 covers 14 residues. In DNA, the CDR3 is TGCGCCAGCAGCCAAGCGGGACAGTGGGATACGCAGTATTTT. It specifies CASSQAGQWDTQYF.

In DNA form, the CDR3 reads TGTGCCAGCAGTACCCCCGGGACAGGGTATGGAGAGACCCAGTACTTC. This codes for CASSTPGTGYGETQYF. This rearrangement joins TRBV28 to TRBJ2-5; 9 bases are shared with TRBD1. The germline CDR1 and CDR2 sequences are MDHEN and SYDVKM. This CDR3 region has 16 residues. The V segment lost 5 bases and the J segment 4 bases; nucleotides outside the gene matches: 11.

The V and J genes are TRBV5-1 and TRBJ2-2, with D possibly being TRBD1 (6 bases). Germline lookup yields CDR1 SGHRS and CDR2 YFSETQ. Between the trimmed V and J ends, which lost 0 bases and 4 bases, there was a span of 22 bases. CDR3 size: 19 residues. CDR3 loop: CASSLGDGTHEWATGELFF. The CDR3 nucleotides read TGCGCCAGCAGCTTGGGAGACGGGACACATGAGTGGGCCACCGGGGAGCTGTTTTTT.

The chain carries TRBV24-1 and TRBJ2-5, with D unresolved. With 4 bases removed from V and 1 base from J, the gap between germline ends came to 9 bases. The germline V gene encodes CDR1 KGHDR and CDR2 SFDVKD. The CDR3 consists of 14 residues. The CDR3 nucleotides read TGTGCCACCAGTGAGGATGGGATCCAAGAGACCCAGTACTTC. Translated: CATSEDGIQETQYF.